This is a list of T cell receptor beta chains from one sample in a study of T cell changes during pregnancy in multiple sclerosis. The data were produced by immunoSEQ multiplex PCR, yet TCRdb's version contains in-frame clones alone and is incomplete. The data contain 45,000 to 65,000 clones, approximately 92% of them seen just once; the ten biggest clones take up around 0.56%. The sample consisted of CD4+ T cells from peripheral blood mononuclear cells, taken after pregnancy. The receptor source for this set is a female donor with multiple sclerosis, enrolled in a pregnancy study. Both conserved end residues are part of each CDR3. The D gene is left open where the match is weak. Rows give clone size only sometimes, using once, few, many, or a class for an expanded clone.

length	V	size	D	J	DNA	CDR3
14	TRBV7-2	few	NA	TRBJ1-1	TGTGCCAGCAGCTTAGTAATGGCGAACACTGAAGCTTTCTTT	CASSLVMANTEAFF
14	TRBV11-3	NA	NA	TRBJ1-1	TGTGCCAGCAGCGGCGGACAGCCGAACACTGAAGCTTTCTTT	CASSGGQPNTEAFF
14	TRBV7-2	NA	NA	TRBJ1-1	TGTGCCAGCAGAATGTGGGGCCCGAACACTGAAGCTTTCTTT	CASRMWGPNTEAFF
14	TRBV27	few	NA	TRBJ2-2	TGTGCCAGCAGTTTATTCCAGGCGCGCGGGGAGCTGTTTTTT	CASSLFQARGELFF
15	TRBV5-1	NA	TRBD1	TRBJ2-1	TGCGCCAGCGGCCCTATACAGGGGGCGAACAATGAGCAGTTCTTC	CASGPIQGANNEQFF
13	TRBV28	NA	NA	TRBJ2-2	TGTGCCAGCAGTTCTCTGAACACCGGGGAGCTGTTTTTT	CASSSLNTGELFF
19	TRBV18	NA	TRBD1	TRBJ1-4	TGTGCCAGCTCACATGTTCGGGAGTACTGGGACAGGGGTGATGAAAAACTGTTTTTT	CASSHVREYWDRGDEKLFF
15	TRBV19	NA	TRBD1	TRBJ1-5	TGTGCCAGTAGTAGGATGGACAGGGCCGGACAGCCCCAGCATTTT	CASSRMDRAGQPQHF
15	TRBV7-9	NA	NA	TRBJ1-4	TGTGCCAGCAGCTTGAGTACTGAGATTAATGAAAAACTGTTTTTT	CASSLSTEINEKLFF
16	TRBV19	NA	NA	TRBJ1-5	TGTGCCAGTAGTATACAGGGTTGGAATAGCAATCAGCCCCAGCATTTT	CASSIQGWNSNQPQHF
13	TRBV5-8	NA	NA	TRBJ1-2	TGTGCCAGCAGCTTCGACAGCCGTTATGGCTACACCTTC	CASSFDSRYGYTF
17	TRBV19	NA	TRBD1	TRBJ1-2	TGTGCCAGTAGTATAGTTCGGACAGGGGCTCTTTTCTATGGCTACACCTTC	CASSIVRTGALFYGYTF
16	TRBV5-1	NA	NA	TRBJ2-2	TGCGCCAGCAGCTTGTTTGGCGGCGAAAACACCGGGGAGCTGTTTTTT	CASSLFGGENTGELFF
17	TRBV9	once	NA	TRBJ2-5	TGTGCCAGCAGCGTAGGGGCAGGGGGAGGAAACCAAGAGACCCAGTACTTC	CASSVGAGGGNQETQYF
15	TRBV6-6	NA	TRBD1	TRBJ1-5	TGTGCCAGCAGGAGACAGGGCGTAAGCAATCAGCCCCAGCATTTT	CASRRQGVSNQPQHF
15	TRBV7-9	NA	TRBD2	TRBJ2-3	TGTGCCAGCAGCTTAGGGGAGGGTAGAGGAGATACGCAGTATTTT	CASSLGEGRGDTQYF
15	TRBV5-1	NA	TRBD1	TRBJ2-7	TGCGCCAGCACGGCTGGGATAGGCAGGGGGTACGAGCAGTACTTC	CASTAGIGRGYEQYF
17	TRBV7-3	NA	NA	TRBJ2-7	TGTGCCAGCAGCTTCCCCGGAGGATTCTTCCTCTCCTACGAGCAGTACTTC	CASSFPGGFFLSYEQYF
15	TRBV9	NA	TRBD2	TRBJ2-1	TGTGCCAGCAGCGTAGGGACTAGCGGGAGTAATGAGCAGTTCTTC	CASSVGTSGSNEQFF
15	TRBV9	NA	TRBD2	TRBJ2-7	TGTGCCAGCAGCGGGGGACTAGCGGGAGCTTCCGAGCAGTACTTC	CASSGGLAGASEQYF
15	TRBV4-2	NA	NA	TRBJ2-2	TGTGCCAGCAGCCAAGAAGCCCAAGCCCTCGGGGAGCTGTTTTTT	CASSQEAQALGELFF
12	TRBV5-4	NA	TRBD2	TRBJ2-1	TGTGCCAGCAGTTCCCAGCGGGGGGGGCAGTTCTTC	CASSSQRGGQFF
13	TRBV29-1	few	TRBD1	TRBJ1-2	TGCAGCGTCCGACAGGGGGCGTCCTATGGCTACACCTTC	CSVRQGASYGYTF
13	TRBV29-1	NA	NA	TRBJ1-3	TGCAGCGTCTACAGGGTCACTGGAAACACCATATATTTT	CSVYRVTGNTIYF
12	TRBV7-2	NA	NA	TRBJ2-5	TGTGCCAGCAGGTCTAGGACTGGGACCCAGTACTTC	CASRSRTGTQYF
15	TRBV11-3	NA	NA	TRBJ2-7	TGTGCCAGCAGCTTAGAAGGCGGTAGCTCCTACGAGCAGTACTTC	CASSLEGGSSYEQYF
12	TRBV19	few	NA	TRBJ1-1	TGTGCCAGTAGTCCCGGGGTCTCCCGAGCTTTCTTT	CASSPGVSRAFF
14	TRBV12-5	NA	NA	TRBJ2-3	TGTGCTAGTGCCCCGGAACTAGTATCAGATACGCAGTATTTT	CASAPELVSDTQYF
14	TRBV7-2	NA	NA	TRBJ2-7	TGTGCCAGCAGTCGAGAGAGGAGCTCCTACGAGCAGTACTTC	CASSRERSSYEQYF
14	TRBV7-2	NA	TRBD2	TRBJ2-1	TGTGCCAGCAGCTCAACGGGGGGGGCAGGTGAGCAGTTCTTC	CASSSTGGAGEQFF
15	TRBV28	NA	TRBD1	TRBJ2-2	TGTGCCAGCAGTGCAGGGGGACCGAACACCGGGGAGCTGTTTTTT	CASSAGGPNTGELFF
16	TRBV5-6	NA	NA	TRBJ2-1	TGTGCCAGCAGCCTGGGAAGGGGATCTAGAAATAATGAGCAGTTCTTC	CASSLGRGSRNNEQFF
12	TRBV25-1	NA	NA	TRBJ2-2	TGTGCCAGCACCGCGGGCACCGGGGAGCTGTTTTTT	CASTAGTGELFF
16	TRBV4-2	NA	NA	TRBJ2-1	TGTGCCAGCAGCCAAGATTCGCAGGGGCACGTCAATGAGCAGTTCTTC	CASSQDSQGHVNEQFF
15	TRBV2	NA	TRBD2	TRBJ2-7	TGTGCCAGCAGTGAACGACTAGCGGGAGGTCCCGAGCAGTACTTC	CASSERLAGGPEQYF
17	TRBV7-8	NA	TRBD2	TRBJ2-2	TGTGCCAGCAGTCGGAAACCGGGACTAGCGGCGAAAGGGGAGCTGTTTTTT	CASSRKPGLAAKGELFF
11	TRBV19	NA	NA	TRBJ1-1	TGTGCCAGTATATTTAGCACTGAAGCTTTCTTT	CASIFSTEAFF
15	TRBV11-3	once	TRBD2	TRBJ2-1	TGTGCCAGCAGCCCGGGACTAGCGGTATACAATGAGCAGTTCTTC	CASSPGLAVYNEQFF
14	TRBV7-9	NA	TRBD1	TRBJ2-5	TGTGCCAGCAGCTTAAACAGGGGACGGGAGACCCAGTACTTC	CASSLNRGRETQYF
13	TRBV7-2	NA	NA	TRBJ1-1	TGTGCCAGCAGCCCCTTTTTGAACACTGAAGCTTTCTTT	CASSPFLNTEAFF
17	TRBV28	NA	TRBD1	TRBJ2-1	TGTGCCAGCCGCGTGACAGGGGGCGTGGGATGGGACAATGAGCAGTTCTTC	CASRVTGGVGWDNEQFF
14	TRBV2	NA	TRBD2	TRBJ2-3	TGTGCCAGCAGTGTAAGCGGGAGGGTAGATACGCAGTATTTT	CASSVSGRVDTQYF
14	TRBV10-2	NA	NA	TRBJ1-2	TGCGCCAGTCGGGGACTCTCTCTCCCAGAGGGCTACACCTTC	CASRGLSLPEGYTF
10	TRBV25-1	NA	NA	TRBJ1-5	TGTGCCAGCAGGAGGCAGCCCCAGCATTTT	CASRRQPQHF
13	TRBV7-6	NA	NA	TRBJ2-3	TGTGCCAGCAGCTCCGACAGAACGGATACGCAGTATTTT	CASSSDRTDTQYF
13	TRBV29-1	NA	TRBD1	TRBJ2-7	TGCAGCGTTACCGGGACAGGGTATCTCGAGCAGTACTTC	CSVTGTGYLEQYF
16	TRBV13	NA	TRBD1	TRBJ2-5	TGTGCCAGCAGCTTAAGGAGACAGGGGGCTTGGGAGACCCAGTACTTC	CASSLRRQGAWETQYF
17	TRBV6-1	NA	TRBD1	TRBJ2-1	TGTGCCAGCAGTGAAGAGAGAGGGGGCGGTTCCTACAATGAGCAGTTCTTC	CASSEERGGGSYNEQFF
15	TRBV7-6	NA	TRBD1	TRBJ2-7	TGTGCCAGCAGCCCCCGGGACAGGGGTACCTACGAGCAGTACTTC	CASSPRDRGTYEQYF
15	TRBV19	few	TRBD2	TRBJ2-1	TGTGCCAGTACCCCGGGGACTAGCGGTCACAATGAGCAGTTCTTC	CASTPGTSGHNEQFF
17	TRBV15	NA	NA	TRBJ1-2	TGTGCCACCAGCAGAGGATCGGGGGGGGGCTTCCCCTATGGCTACACCTTC	CATSRGSGGGFPYGYTF
13	TRBV5-6	NA	TRBD1	TRBJ2-5	TGTGCCAGCAGACGACAGGGACGGGAGACCCAGTACTTC	CASRRQGRETQYF
14	TRBV4-3	NA	TRBD1	TRBJ2-1	TGCGCCAGCAGCCTAAACAGGGGGCATTATGAGCAGTTCTTC	CASSLNRGHYEQFF
18	TRBV14	NA	TRBD2	TRBJ2-4	TGTGCCAGCAGCCAAGATCTTAGGTCACCGGGGGGTAAAAACATTCAGTACTTC	CASSQDLRSPGGKNIQYF
14	TRBV15	NA	TRBD2	TRBJ2-7	TGTGCCACCAGCGGGGGACTAGGGTCCTACGAGCAGTACTTC	CATSGGLGSYEQYF
17	TRBV5-1	once	NA	TRBJ2-2	TGCGCCAGCAGCTTGGTGTGGGCAGGGCAGAACACCGGGGAGCTGTTTTTT	CASSLVWAGQNTGELFF
11	TRBV29-1	NA	NA	TRBJ2-3	TGCAGCATCCGGGTGGGAGATACGCAGTATTTT	CSIRVGDTQYF
12	TRBV10-2	NA	TRBD2	TRBJ2-5	TGCGCCAGCAGTTCTAGCGGAGAGACCCAGTACTTC	CASSSSGETQYF
14	TRBV10-3	NA	TRBD1	TRBJ1-2	TGTGCCATCAGTAGACAGGGGTCCCTCTATGGCTACACCTTC	CAISRQGSLYGYTF
17	TRBV11-1	few	NA	TRBJ2-6	TGTGCCAGCAGCTTACTTGCGGGAACCTCTGGGGCCAACGTCCTGACTTTC	CASSLLAGTSGANVLTF